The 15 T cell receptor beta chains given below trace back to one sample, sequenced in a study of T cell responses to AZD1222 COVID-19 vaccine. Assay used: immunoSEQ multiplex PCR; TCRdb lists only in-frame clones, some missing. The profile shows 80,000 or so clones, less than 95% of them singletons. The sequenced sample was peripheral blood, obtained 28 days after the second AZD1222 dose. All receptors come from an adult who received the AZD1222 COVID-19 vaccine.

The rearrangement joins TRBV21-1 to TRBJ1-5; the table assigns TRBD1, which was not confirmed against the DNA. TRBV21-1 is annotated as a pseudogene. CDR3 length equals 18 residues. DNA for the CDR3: TGTGCCAGCAGCTCTCTTAGGGGGACAGGCAGAAGCAATCAGCCCCAGCATTTT. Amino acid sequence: CASSSLRGTGRSNQPQHF.

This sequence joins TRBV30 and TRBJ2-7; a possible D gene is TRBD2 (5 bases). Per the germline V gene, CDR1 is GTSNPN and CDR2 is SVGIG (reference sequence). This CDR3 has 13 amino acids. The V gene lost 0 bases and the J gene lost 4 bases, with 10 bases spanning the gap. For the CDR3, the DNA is TGTGCCTGGAGTGTCGGGTCGGGGTACGAGCAGTACTTC. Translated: CAWSVGSGYEQYF.

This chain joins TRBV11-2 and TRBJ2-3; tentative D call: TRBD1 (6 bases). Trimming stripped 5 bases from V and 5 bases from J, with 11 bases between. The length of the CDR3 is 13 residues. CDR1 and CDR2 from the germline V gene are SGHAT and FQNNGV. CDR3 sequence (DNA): TGTGCCAGCAGCCGGCAGGGGCGAGATACGCAGTATTTT. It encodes CASSRQGRDTQYF.

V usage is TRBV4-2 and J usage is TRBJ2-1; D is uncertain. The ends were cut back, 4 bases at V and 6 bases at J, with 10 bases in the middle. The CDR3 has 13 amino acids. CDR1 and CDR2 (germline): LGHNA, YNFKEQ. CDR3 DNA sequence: TGTGCCAGCAGCCCCCCCCGTAGCAATGAGCAGTTCTTC. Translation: CASSPPRSNEQFF.

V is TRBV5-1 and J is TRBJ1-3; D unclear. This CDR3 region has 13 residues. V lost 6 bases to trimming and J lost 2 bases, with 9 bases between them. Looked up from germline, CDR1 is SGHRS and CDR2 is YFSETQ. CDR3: CASTEGTGNTIYF. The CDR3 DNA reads TGCGCCAGCACGGAGGGAACTGGAAACACCATATATTTT.

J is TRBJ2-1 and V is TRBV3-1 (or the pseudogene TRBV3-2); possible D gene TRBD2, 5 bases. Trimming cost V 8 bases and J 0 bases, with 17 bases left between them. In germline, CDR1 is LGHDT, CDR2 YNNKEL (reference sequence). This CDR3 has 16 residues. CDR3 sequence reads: CASQSAESGSYNEQFF. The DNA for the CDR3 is TGTGCCAGCCAATCGGCCGAAAGCGGCTCCTACAATGAGCAGTTCTTC.

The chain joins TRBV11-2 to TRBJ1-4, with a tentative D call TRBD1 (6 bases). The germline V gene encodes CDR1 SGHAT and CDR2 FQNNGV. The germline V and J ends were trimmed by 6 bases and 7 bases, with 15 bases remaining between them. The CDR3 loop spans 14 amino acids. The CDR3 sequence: CASRDLRGGEKLFF. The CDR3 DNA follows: TGTGCCAGCAGAGATCTAAGGGGGGGTGAAAAACTGTTTTTT. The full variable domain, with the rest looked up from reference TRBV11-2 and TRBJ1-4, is EAGVAQSPRYKIIEKRQSVAFWCNPISGHATLYWYQQILGQGPKLLIQFQNNGVVDDSQLPKDRFSAERLKGVDSTLKIQPAKLEDSAVYLCASRDLRGGEKLFFGSGTQLSVL.

The CDR3 DNA is TGTGCCAGCAGCTTGGGGACAGGATATCAGCCCCAGCATTTT. Its translation: CASSLGTGYQPQHF. The V call is TRBV5-5, the J call TRBJ1-5; TRBD1 aligns across 7 bases. In germline, CDR1 is SGHKS, CDR2 YYEKEE (reference sequence). V shed 0 bases, J shed 5 bases, and the junction held 2 bases outside the gene matches. The CDR3 is made up of 14 amino acids.

CDR3 in amino acids: CASSHSGREQFF. In DNA form, the CDR3 reads TGTGCCAGCAGCCATAGCGGTCGGGAGCAGTTCTTC. This rearrangement joins TRBV11-3 to TRBJ2-1; maybe TRBD2 (6 bases). The CDR3 contains 12 residues. Germline assignment: CDR1 SGHNT and CDR2 YENEEA. The germline V and J ends were trimmed by 5 bases and 10 bases, with 12 bases remaining between them.

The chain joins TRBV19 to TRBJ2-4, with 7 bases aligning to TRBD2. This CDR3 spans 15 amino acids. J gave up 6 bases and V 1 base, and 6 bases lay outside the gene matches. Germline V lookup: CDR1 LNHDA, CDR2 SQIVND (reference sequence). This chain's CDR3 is CASSIGEGSINIQYF. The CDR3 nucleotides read TGTGCCAGTAGTATAGGGGAGGGTTCGATAAACATTCAGTACTTC. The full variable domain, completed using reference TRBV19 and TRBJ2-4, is DGGITQSPKYLFRKEGQNVTLSCEQNLNHDAMYWYRQDPGQGLRLIYYSQIVNDFQKGDIAEGYSVSREKKESFPLTVTSAQKNPTAFYLCASSIGEGSINIQYFGAGTRLSVL.

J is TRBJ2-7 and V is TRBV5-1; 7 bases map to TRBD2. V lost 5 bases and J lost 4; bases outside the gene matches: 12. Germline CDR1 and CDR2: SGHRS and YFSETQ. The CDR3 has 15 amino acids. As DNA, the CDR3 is TGCGCCAGCAGGTTTCTAGCGGCCCCTTTGTACGAGCAGTACTTC. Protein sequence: CASRFLAAPLYEQYF.

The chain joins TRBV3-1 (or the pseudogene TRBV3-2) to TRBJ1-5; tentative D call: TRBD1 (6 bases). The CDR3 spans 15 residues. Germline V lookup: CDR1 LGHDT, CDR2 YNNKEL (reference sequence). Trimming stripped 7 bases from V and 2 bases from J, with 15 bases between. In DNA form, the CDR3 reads TGTGCCAGCACTCTCAAGGGGGAGCGCAATCAGCCCCAGCATTTT. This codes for CASTLKGERNQPQHF.

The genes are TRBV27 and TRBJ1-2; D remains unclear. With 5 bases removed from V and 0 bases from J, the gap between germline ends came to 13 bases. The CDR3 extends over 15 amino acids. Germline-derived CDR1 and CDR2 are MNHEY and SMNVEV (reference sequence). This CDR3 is CASSPNLLANYGYTF. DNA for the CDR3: TGTGCCAGCAGTCCGAATCTATTAGCTAACTATGGCTACACCTTC.

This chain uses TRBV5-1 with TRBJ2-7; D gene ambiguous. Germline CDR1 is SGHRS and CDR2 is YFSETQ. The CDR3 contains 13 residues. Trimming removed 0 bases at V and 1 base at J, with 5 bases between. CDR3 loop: CASSLDGSYEQYF. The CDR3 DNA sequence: TGCGCCAGCAGCTTGGACGGGTCCTACGAGCAGTACTTC.

CDR3 residues: CASSRGQQNYGYTF. CDR3 bases: TGTGCCAGCAGTCGGGGACAGCAGAACTATGGCTACACCTTC. The rearrangement joins TRBV6-6 to TRBJ1-2; 7 nucleotides agree with TRBD1. Germline CDR1 and CDR2: MNHNY and SVGAGI (reference sequence). V shed 5 bases and J 2 bases; nucleotides not matched to a gene: 5. CDR3 size: 14 residues.